Below are 32 T cell receptor beta chains sequenced from a single sample in a study of early T cells in non-severe SARS-CoV-2 infection. One entry per CDR3 protein, called by TCRdb with MiXCR from the 5' RACE reads. The table records tens of thousands of distinct CDR3 sequences, 9.5% to 15% of them present only once. The sequencing used whole blood, collected at baseline. All receptors come from an adult who was a healthcare worker with PCR-confirmed SARS-CoV-2 infection or an uninfected control (not recorded which).

The sample holds many counts of this clonotype. The chain recombines TRBV12-3 or TRBV12-4 with TRBJ2-7; TRBD1 aligns across 7 bases. The ends lost 6 bases at V and 0 bases at J; junction bases unmatched: 20. This CDR3 contains 19 residues. This CDR3 is CASSSAFLRSGQYSYEQYF. In DNA form, the CDR3 reads TGTGCCAGCAGCTCCGCATTTTTACGATCGGGACAGTACTCCTACGAGCAGTACTTC.

This clonotype showed up many times. The gene calls are TRBV28 and TRBJ2-1, with 9 bases identical to TRBD1. CDR3 size: 18 residues. CDR1 MDHEN and CDR2 SYDVKM come from the germline V gene. The V gene end was trimmed by 7 bases and the J gene end by 3 bases; junction bases not matched to a gene: 16. Written as DNA, the CDR3 is TGTGCCAGCATCCTCCAGGGACAGGGTAGGCCCATCTACAATGAGCAGTTCTTC. This sequence encodes CASILQGQGRPIYNEQFF. Based on the CDR3 plus reference TRBV28 and TRBJ2-1, the full variable domain is DVKVTQSSRYLVKRTGEKVFLECVQDMDHENMFWYRQDPGLGLRLIYFSYDVKMKEKGDIPEGYSVSREKKERFSLILESASTNQTSMYLCASILQGQGRPIYNEQFFGPGTRLTVL.

The chain's CDR3 is CASSWTGGLRDTQYF. The CDR3 DNA follows: TGTGCCAGCAGCTGGACAGGGGGCTTGAGAGATACGCAGTATTTT. The chain couples TRBV7-3 to TRBJ2-3; TRBD1 aligns across 11 bases. This CDR3 region has 15 residues. CDR1 and CDR2 from the germline V gene are SGHTA and FQGTGA. V trimming: 4 bases; J trimming: 5 bases; junction bases outside the gene matches: 5.

This clonotype was found many times. The rearrangement joins TRBV5-6 to TRBJ2-5; 11 bases are a match to TRBD2. V shed 0 bases and J 3 bases; nucleotides not matched to a gene: 4. There are 16 residues in the CDR3. Germline CDR1 is SGHDT and CDR2 is YYEEEE. CDR3 sequence (DNA): TGTGCCAGCAGCTTGGAAGTGGGACTAGCGGAAGAGACCCAGTACTTC. Translation gives CASSLEVGLAEETQYF. Full variable domain (rest looked up from reference TRBV5-6 and TRBJ2-5): DAGVTQSPTHLIKTRGQQVTLRCSPKSGHDTVSWYQQALGQGPQFIFQYYEEEERQRGNFPDRFSGHQFPNYSSELNVNALLLGDSALYLCASSLEVGLAEETQYFGPGTRLLVL.

This clonotype was found a few times. J is TRBJ2-1 and V is TRBV4-1; tentative D call: TRBD2 (5 bases). Germline-derived CDR1 and CDR2 are MGHRA and YSYEKL. This CDR3 spans 13 amino acids. Trimming removed 1 base from V and 10 bases from J, with 11 bases in between. Here the CDR3 reads CASSQGPGTEQFF. CDR3 nucleotides: TGCGCCAGCAGCCAAGGCCCGGGAACAGAGCAGTTCTTC.

The rearrangement links TRBV5-1 to TRBJ2-5; tentatively, D is TRBD1 (5 bases). This CDR3 has 16 residues. Germline-derived CDR1 and CDR2 are SGHRS and YFSETQ. Trimming removed 5 bases at V and 4 bases at J, with 21 bases between. CDR3 nucleotide sequence: TGCGCCAGCAGTCAGGCAAGGACACCACAATCAGAGACCCAGTACTTC. Translated, it gives CASSQARTPQSETQYF.

Only a few counts were recorded for this clonotype. The J gene is TRBJ1-4, the V gene TRBV18; tentatively, D is TRBD1 (5 bases). The CDR3 has 12 residues. V dropped 2 bases and J dropped 8 bases, with 6 bases sitting between them. Germline CDR1 is KGHSH and CDR2 is LQKENI. CDR3 region: CASSPDREKLFF. In DNA, the CDR3 is TGTGCCAGCTCACCAGACAGAGAAAAACTGTTTTTT.

The chain recombines TRBV20-1 with TRBJ2-1, with 7 bases fitting TRBD2. The length of the CDR3 is 14 residues. Germline CDR1 reads DFQATT; CDR2 reads SNEGSKA (reference sequence). V lost 6 bases, J lost 1 base, and 6 bases stayed unmatched. The CDR3 sequence is CSALSGISYNEQFF. CDR3 nucleotide sequence: TGCAGTGCCTTAAGCGGGATATCCTACAATGAGCAGTTCTTC.

This clonotype was seen a few times. This sequence joins TRBV5-1 and TRBJ2-4; tentative D call: TRBD2 (5 bases). Trimming took off 0 bases at V and 5 bases at J, with 9 bases between the two ends. Germline lookup yields CDR1 SGHRS and CDR2 YFSETQ. The CDR3 loop spans 14 amino acids. The CDR3: CASSLASGENIQYF. DNA of the CDR3: TGCGCCAGCAGCTTGGCCTCCGGGGAAAACATTCAGTACTTC.

The CDR3 spells CASSVTGPSNQPQHF. CDR3 nucleotides: TGTGCCAGCAGCGTCACCGGGCCAAGCAATCAGCCCCAGCATTTT. The chain uses TRBV12-3 or TRBV12-4 and TRBJ1-5; D is uncertain. Trimming pared 6 bases from V and 1 base from J, leaving 13 bases between. The CDR3 covers 15 residues.

This chain uses TRBV20-1 with TRBJ2-3; no firm D call. Trimming removed 2 bases at V and 2 bases at J, with 17 bases between. Germline lookup yields CDR1 DFQATT and CDR2 SNEGSKA (reference sequence). The CDR3 has 16 amino acids. The DNA for the CDR3 is TGCAGTGCTAGACCCTTTGGGCGCCCTGTCACAGATACGCAGTATTTT. Its protein product is CSARPFGRPVTDTQYF.

This clonotype was picked up a small number of times. The V call is TRBV7-2, the J call TRBJ2-2, with a tentative D call TRBD1 (5 bases). Trimming stripped 4 bases from V and 5 bases from J, with 14 bases between. The CDR3 sequence is 15 residues long. Germline lookup yields CDR1 SGHTA and CDR2 FQGNSA. In DNA form, the CDR3 reads TGTGCCAGCAGCTCCGGCAGGGATATGACCGGGGAGCTGTTTTTT. Its protein product is CASSSGRDMTGELFF.

This chain joins TRBV6-4 and TRBJ1-1, with 10 bases matching TRBD1. Germline CDR1 and CDR2: MRHNA and SNTAGT. The trim removed 4 bases at V and 8 bases at J, leaving 13 bases unmatched. The CDR3 contains 16 residues. The CDR3 DNA sequence: TGTGCCAGCAGTGGTATTCGGGACAGGGGCTTGGGAGAAGCTTTCTTT. Protein product: CASSGIRDRGLGEAFF.

This clonotype was detected a few times. The CDR3 DNA reads as TGTGCCAGCAGCCGTAAAGGACTATCGGAGGAGACCCAGTACTTC. Residues: CASSRKGLSEETQYF. The chain carries TRBV5-4 and TRBJ2-5, with D possibly being TRBD2 (6 bases). CDR3 length: 15 residues. Trimming stripped 4 bases from V and 5 bases from J, with 18 bases between. Germline CDR1 and CDR2: SGHNT and YYREEE (reference sequence).

This clonotype was observed a handful of times. The chain couples TRBV20-1 to TRBJ2-5, with 8 bases matching TRBD1. From germline, CDR1 is DFQATT and CDR2 SNEGSKA (reference sequence). V lost 2 bases and J lost 3; bases outside the gene matches: 5. CDR3 length equals 14 residues. CDR3 protein: CSARIPGGEETQYF. The CDR3 DNA follows: TGCAGTGCTAGAATCCCAGGGGGCGAAGAGACCCAGTACTTC.

This clonotype was detected many times. V gene TRBV7-3 combines with J gene TRBJ2-6; no clear D. V was pared by 5 bases and J by 0 bases, with 14 bases between. CDR1 SGHTA and CDR2 FQGTGA come from the germline V gene. The CDR3 covers 17 residues. CDR3 sequence reads: CASSPNLQLSGANVLTF. CDR3 bases: TGTGCCAGCAGCCCTAATTTACAGCTCTCTGGGGCCAACGTCCTGACTTTC.

The V gene is TRBV7-2, the J gene TRBJ2-1; D is tentatively TRBD1 or TRBD2 (5 bases each). The CDR3 has 16 amino acids. Trimming stripped 4 bases from V and 5 bases from J, with 18 bases between. The germline V gene encodes CDR1 SGHTA and CDR2 FQGNSA. The CDR3 region is CASSSEPGRKNNEQFF. Written as DNA, the CDR3 is TGTGCCAGCAGCTCTGAACCGGGACGTAAAAACAATGAGCAGTTCTTC.

This clonotype was seen repeatedly, ten times or more. This chain links TRBV7-3 with TRBJ2-5, with 10 bases identical to TRBD2. The CDR3 runs 15 residues. CDR1 and CDR2 (germline): SGHTA, FQGTGA. The junction had 6 bases not matched to a gene; V was cut back by 5 bases and J by 3 bases. The CDR3 DNA follows: TGTGCCAGCAGCCCTGGGGGACTAGCGAAAGAGACCCAGTACTTC. Protein: CASSPGGLAKETQYF.

Written as DNA, the CDR3 is TGTGCCAGCAGTTTTTCCCTAGCGGGAGGGCCGGGCAATGAGCAGTTCTTC. As protein: CASSFSLAGGPGNEQFF. The rearrangement joins TRBV12-3 or TRBV12-4 to TRBJ2-1, with TRBD2 identical over 12 bases. The CDR3 is 17 residues long. Germline trimming cut 3 bases from V and 6 bases from J; bases unmatched to any gene: 9.

The CDR3 region has the DNA TGTGCCAGCAGTTATTTTAGATTCACCGGGGAGCTGTTTTTT. Encoded protein: CASSYFRFTGELFF. V is TRBV12-3 or TRBV12-4 and J is TRBJ2-2; unclear D gene. Trimming cost V 4 bases and J 4 bases, with 10 bases left between them. The CDR3 loop spans 14 amino acids.

CDR3 region: CASSFSGANVLTF. CDR3 nucleotide sequence: TGTGCCAGCAGCTTTTCCGGGGCCAACGTCCTGACTTTC. The rearrangement links TRBV11-2 to TRBJ2-6; D is ambiguous. The CDR3 is 13 amino acids. The V and J ends lost 3 bases and 4 bases respectively, with 4 bases between them. The germline V gene encodes CDR1 SGHAT and CDR2 FQNNGV.

This sequence joins TRBV7-2 and TRBJ2-1; TRBD2 agrees at 7 bases. The V segment lost 4 bases and the J segment 4 bases; nucleotides outside the gene matches: 7. The CDR3 is 15 amino acids. Germline loops: CDR1 SGHTA, CDR2 FQGNSA. For the CDR3, the DNA is TGTGCCAGCAGCTCCGGACTAGTGGAGTACAATGAGCAGTTCTTC. Protein: CASSSGLVEYNEQFF.

This clonotype was seen a handful of times. The chain recombines TRBV6-2 or TRBV6-3 with TRBJ1-1; 8 bases line up with TRBD1. CDR3 length: 18 residues. With V trimmed by 7 bases and J by 1 base, 17 bases remained unmatched. The germline V gene has CDR1 MNHEY and CDR2 SVGEGT. The CDR3 region has the DNA TGTGCCAGCACCAGACCATCGAGACAGGGGAAGAAGAACACTGAAGCTTTCTTT. Translation gives CASTRPSRQGKKNTEAFF.

This chain joins TRBV10-3 and TRBJ2-1; 11 bases align to TRBD2. V lost 2 bases, J lost 7 bases, and 4 bases stayed unmatched. The germline V gene encodes CDR1 ENHRY and CDR2 SYGVKD. The CDR3 covers 15 residues. CDR3 in amino acids: CAISERASGRNEQFF. In DNA form, the CDR3 reads TGTGCCATCAGTGAGAGGGCTAGCGGGAGGAATGAGCAGTTCTTC.

The chain combines TRBV28 with TRBJ1-1; 7 bases are a match to TRBD1. The CDR3 sequence is 17 residues long. Germline V gene lookup returns CDR1 MDHEN and CDR2 SYDVKM. Losses at the gene ends were 6 bases for V and 3 bases for J; bases not matched to a gene: 16. The CDR3 sequence: CASRQLFLQGVYTEAFF. The CDR3 nucleotides are TGTGCCAGCAGGCAACTTTTTCTCCAGGGGGTTTACACTGAAGCTTTCTTT.

This clonotype was detected ten times or more. The V gene is TRBV28, the J gene TRBJ1-2; 7 bases match TRBD1. The germline V gene encodes CDR1 MDHEN and CDR2 SYDVKM. Trimming took 5 bases from V and 4 from J; bases not matched to a gene: 10. The CDR3 has 15 amino acids. The CDR3 region is CASSPNRGAPYGYTF. The CDR3 DNA reads as TGTGCCAGCAGTCCGAACAGGGGCGCTCCCTATGGCTACACCTTC.

This clonotype came up a few times. The chain has TRBV18 and TRBJ2-7, with a weak D call TRBD1 (6 bases). Germline assignment: CDR1 KGHSH and CDR2 LQKENI. The CDR3 extends over 15 amino acids. The V gene lost 3 bases and the J gene lost 5 bases, with 17 bases spanning the gap. CDR3 loop: CASSPDPQGRHEQYF. CDR3 in DNA: TGTGCCAGCTCACCGGACCCTCAGGGGCGCCACGAGCAGTACTTC. Together with reference TRBV18 and TRBJ2-7, the CDR3 gives the full variable domain: NAGVMQNPRHLVRRRGQEARLRCSPMKGHSHVYWYRQLPEEGLKFMVYLQKENIIDESGMPKERFSAEFPKEGPSILRIQQVVRGDSAAYFCASSPDPQGRHEQYFGPGTRLTVT.

The table lists this clonotype with a few counts. The chain couples TRBV2 to TRBJ2-3; 9 bases fit TRBD2. The germline V gene has CDR1 SNHLY and CDR2 FYNNEI. V was pared by 7 bases and J by 2 bases, with 10 bases of the junction left unmatched. The CDR3 extends over 16 amino acids. The CDR3 loop is CASKGLAGPNTDTQYF. As DNA, the CDR3 is TGTGCCAGCAAAGGCCTAGCGGGACCCAACACAGATACGCAGTATTTT.

The V gene is TRBV3-1, the J gene TRBJ2-1, with TRBD2 matching over 8 bases. This CDR3 spans 13 amino acids. The V segment lost 4 bases and the J segment 7 bases; nucleotides outside the gene matches: 3. From germline, CDR1 is LGHDT and CDR2 YNNKEL (reference sequence). CDR3 in amino acids: CASSPGLVNEQFF. CDR3 in DNA: TGTGCCAGCAGCCCGGGACTAGTTAATGAGCAGTTCTTC.

This clonotype showed up just a few times. The V and J genes are TRBV7-9 and TRBJ2-5; no clear D. CDR3 size: 14 residues. Trimming took off 1 base at V and 5 bases at J, with 11 bases between the two ends. Germline loops: CDR1 SEHNR, CDR2 FQNEAQ (reference sequence). The chain's CDR3 is CASSLEGSSETQYF. The DNA for the CDR3 is TGTGCCAGCAGCTTAGAGGGTAGTTCGGAGACCCAGTACTTC.

V and J are TRBV12-5 and TRBJ2-1; D ambiguous. The germline V gene has CDR1 LGHNT and CDR2 FRNRAP. The V and J ends lost 2 bases and 3 bases respectively, with 2 bases between them. This CDR3 has 12 amino acids. The CDR3 DNA reads as TGTGCTAGTGGTTTGAGCTACAATGAGCAGTTCTTC. It translates to CASGLSYNEQFF.

This clonotype was recorded at least ten times. J is TRBJ2-1 and V is TRBV28, with 7 bases fitting TRBD2. The V gene's germline CDR1 is MDHEN and CDR2 SYDVKM. V lost 1 base to trimming and J lost 4 bases; unmatched junction nucleotides: 4. This CDR3 is built from 15 residues. CDR3 nucleotides: TGTGCCAGCAGTTTATACGGGAGGATTTACAATGAGCAGTTCTTC. Translated, it gives CASSLYGRIYNEQFF.